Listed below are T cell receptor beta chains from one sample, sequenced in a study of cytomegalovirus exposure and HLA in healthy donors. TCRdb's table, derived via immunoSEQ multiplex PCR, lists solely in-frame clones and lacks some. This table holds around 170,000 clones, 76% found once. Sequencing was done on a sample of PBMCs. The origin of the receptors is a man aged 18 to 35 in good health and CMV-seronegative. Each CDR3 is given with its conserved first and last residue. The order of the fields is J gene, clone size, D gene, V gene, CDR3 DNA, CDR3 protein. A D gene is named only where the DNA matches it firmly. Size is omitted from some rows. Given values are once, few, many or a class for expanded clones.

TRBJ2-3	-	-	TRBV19	TGTGCCAGTAGTCCTACCTCCGGGGGATCGGGCACAGATACGCAGTATTTT	CASSPTSGGSGTDTQYF
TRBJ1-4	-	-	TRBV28	TGTGCCAGCAGCAAATCCGGCAGGAACTCTGAAAAACTGTTTTTT	CASSKSGRNSEKLFF
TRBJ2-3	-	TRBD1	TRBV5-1	TGCGCCAGCAGCCGGGGACAGGGGAAAGATACGCAGTATTTT	CASSRGQGKDTQYF
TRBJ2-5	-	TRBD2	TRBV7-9	TGTGCCAGCAGCCGGGGGGTACAAGAGACCCAGTACTTC	CASSRGVQETQYF
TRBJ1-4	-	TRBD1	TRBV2	TGTGCCAGCAGAGGACAGGGTGGCAGTGAAAAACTGTTTTTT	CASRGQGGSEKLFF
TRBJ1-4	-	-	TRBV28	TGTGCCAGCAGTTTAAGCCAGGATATTGGGAAACTGTTTTTT	CASSLSQDIGKLFF
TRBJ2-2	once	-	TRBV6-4	TGTGCCAGCGGAGGGCAGGGAGAGGCCGGGGAGCTGTTTTTT	CASGGQGEAGELFF
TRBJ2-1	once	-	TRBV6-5	TGTGCCAGCAGTTTAGCTTTTGGTTCCTACAATGAGCAGTTCTTC	CASSLAFGSYNEQFF
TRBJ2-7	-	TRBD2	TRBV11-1	TGTGCCAGCAGCGCGGGACTAGCCCACGAGCAGTACTTC	CASSAGLAHEQYF
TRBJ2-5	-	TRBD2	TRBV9	TGTGCCAGCAGCGTAGACCTAGCGGGGGGGTCCCAAGAGACCCAGTACTTC	CASSVDLAGGSQETQYF
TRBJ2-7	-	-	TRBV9	TGTGCCAGCAGCCCTCGGCTAGATACCTACGAGCAGTACTTC	CASSPRLDTYEQYF
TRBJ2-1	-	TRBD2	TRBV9	TGTGCCAGCAGCGTTGGGAGTAGCGGGGGGGCGGGTGAGCAGTTCTTC	CASSVGSSGGAGEQFF
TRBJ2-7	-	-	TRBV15	TGTGCCACCAGCAGAGATCAGGGCCCCTACGAGCAGTACTTC	CATSRDQGPYEQYF
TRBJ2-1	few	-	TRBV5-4	TGTGCCAGCAGCTTGGTGGGCTATGAGCAGTTCTTC	CASSLVGYEQFF
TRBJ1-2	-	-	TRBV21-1	TGTGCCAGCAGCACCCGACAGGTCGGGTTAGGCTACACCTTC	CASSTRQVGLGYTF
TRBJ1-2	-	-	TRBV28	TGTGCCAGCAGTTTCGAGGGCTATGGCTACACCTTC	CASSFEGYGYTF
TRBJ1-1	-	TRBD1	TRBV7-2	TGTGCCAGCAGCTTGGGGACAGCCAGCACTGAAGCTTTCTTT	CASSLGTASTEAFF
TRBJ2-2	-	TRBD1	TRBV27	TGTGCCAGCAGTCAGCTCTTCGGACAGGGGGTCCTGCCTGGTCCTGGCGGGGAGCTGTTTTTT	CASSQLFGQGVLPGPGGELFF
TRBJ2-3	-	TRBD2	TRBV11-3	TGTGCCAGCAGCTTGACTAGCGGGAGGAGTACGCAGTATTTT	CASSLTSGRSTQYF
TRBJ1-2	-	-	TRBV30	TGTGCCTGGAGTGTAAGCCGGGTGAACTATGGCTACACCTTC	CAWSVSRVNYGYTF
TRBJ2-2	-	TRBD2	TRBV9	TGTGCCAGCAGCGTTGGTCCTAGCGGGGGGGCCTACACCGGGGAGCTGTTTTTT	CASSVGPSGGAYTGELFF
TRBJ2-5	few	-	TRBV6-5	TGTGCCAGCACCTTACAAGAGACCCAGTACTTC	CASTLQETQYF
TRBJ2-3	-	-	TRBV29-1	TGCAGCGCTGGGCACAGATTAACAGATACGCAGTATTTT	CSAGHRLTDTQYF
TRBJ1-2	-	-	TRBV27	TGTGCCAGCAGTTTATCGGCGGGGTACGATGGCTACACCTTC	CASSLSAGYDGYTF
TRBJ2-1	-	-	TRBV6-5	TGTGCCAGCAGGGGGCGCATTGAGCAGTTCTTC	CASRGRIEQFF
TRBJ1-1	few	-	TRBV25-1	TGTGCCAGCCGTACAGGAGATGAAGCTTTCTTT	CASRTGDEAFF
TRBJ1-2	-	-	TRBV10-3	TGTGCCATCAGGAACCTCAGACAGATCTCTGGCTATGGCTACACCTTC	CAIRNLRQISGYGYTF
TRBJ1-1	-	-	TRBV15	TGTGCCACCAGCAGTCAGAACACTGAAGCTTTCTTT	CATSSQNTEAFF
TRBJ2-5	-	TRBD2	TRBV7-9	TGTGCCAGCAGCTCTACCGGGACTAGCGGGAGGGCCTGGGGGACCCAGTACTTC	CASSSTGTSGRAWGTQYF